The T cell receptor beta chain described here comes from a study of blood T cell repertoires in COVID-19. Those enrolled, adults aged roughly 18 to 90 years, came from about two dozen US areas. Clones were sequenced by immunoSEQ multiplex PCR, and TCRdb holds only the in-frame ones, with some missing. The sample includes 250,000 or so clones, 90% seen only once; the top ten take over 4%. This TCR was recovered from a woman between 25 and 40 years old with acute COVID-19. Sequencing was carried out using PBMCs or T cells enriched from blood (not recorded which).

The CDR3 is CAISTGFGDEQFF. The CDR3 DNA reads as TGTGCCATCAGCACAGGGTTTGGCGATGAGCAGTTCTTC. The chain uses TRBV10-3 and TRBJ2-1, with a possible D match to TRBD1 (6 bases). CDR3 length equals 13 residues. Trimming removed 6 bases from V and 8 bases from J, with 14 bases in between. Germline V gene sequence: CDR1 ENHRY, CDR2 SYGVKD.